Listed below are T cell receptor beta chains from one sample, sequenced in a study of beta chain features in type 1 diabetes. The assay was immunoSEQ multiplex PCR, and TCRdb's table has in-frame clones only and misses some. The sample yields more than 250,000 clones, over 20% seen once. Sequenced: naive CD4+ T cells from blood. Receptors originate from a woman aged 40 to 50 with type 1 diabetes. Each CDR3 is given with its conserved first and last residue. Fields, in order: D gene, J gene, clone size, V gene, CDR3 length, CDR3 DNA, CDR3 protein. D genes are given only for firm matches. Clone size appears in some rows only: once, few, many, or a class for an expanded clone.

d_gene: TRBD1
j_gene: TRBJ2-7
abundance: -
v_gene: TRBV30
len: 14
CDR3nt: TGTGCCTGGGGTATTGCAGGGGGCGGGTACGAGCAGTACTTC
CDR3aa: CAWGIAGGGYEQYF

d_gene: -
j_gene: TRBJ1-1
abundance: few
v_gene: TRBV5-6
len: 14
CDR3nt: TGTGCCAGCAGCTTGGGTGCAGTGAACACTGAAGCTTTCTTT
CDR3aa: CASSLGAVNTEAFF

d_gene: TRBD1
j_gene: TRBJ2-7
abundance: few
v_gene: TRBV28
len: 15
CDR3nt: TGTGCCAGCAGGCCTCCGGGACAGGGGTCTTACGAGCAGTACTTC
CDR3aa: CASRPPGQGSYEQYF

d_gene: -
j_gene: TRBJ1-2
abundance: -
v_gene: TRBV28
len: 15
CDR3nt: TGTGCCAGCAGTCCCGGGACACTCGGAGGCTATGGCTACACCTTC
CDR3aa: CASSPGTLGGYGYTF

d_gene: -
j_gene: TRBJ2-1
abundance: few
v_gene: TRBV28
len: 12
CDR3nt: TGTGCCAGCAGTTTACGGCAGCTAGATTCGTTCTTC
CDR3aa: CASSLRQLDSFF

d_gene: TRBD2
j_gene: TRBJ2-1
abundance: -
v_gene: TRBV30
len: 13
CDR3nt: TGTGCCTGGACAAGCGGGAGGGCCGATGAGCAGTTCTTC
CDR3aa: CAWTSGRADEQFF

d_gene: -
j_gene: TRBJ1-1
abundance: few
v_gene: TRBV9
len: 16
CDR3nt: TGTGCCAGCAGCGTTGGGCAGGGATGGATGAACACTGAAGCTTTCTTT
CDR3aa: CASSVGQGWMNTEAFF

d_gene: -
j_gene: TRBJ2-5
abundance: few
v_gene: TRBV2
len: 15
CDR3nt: TGTGCCAGCAGTGAAGACGGCCGGGGAAAGGAGACCCAGTACTTC
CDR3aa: CASSEDGRGKETQYF

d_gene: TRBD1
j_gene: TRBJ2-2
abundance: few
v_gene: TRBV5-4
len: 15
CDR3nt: TGTGCCAGCAGCTTGGGGGGACAGTTCACCGGGGAGCTGTTTTTT
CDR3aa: CASSLGGQFTGELFF

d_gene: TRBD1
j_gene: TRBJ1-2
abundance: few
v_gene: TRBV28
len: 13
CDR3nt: TGTGCCAGCAGTCCGGGACAGCACTATGGCTACACCTTC
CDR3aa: CASSPGQHYGYTF

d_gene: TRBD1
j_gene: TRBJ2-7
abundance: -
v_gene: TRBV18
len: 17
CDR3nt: TGTGCCAGCTCACCACCCCATACAGGGGGGAGGAACTACGAGCAGTACTTC
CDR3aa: CASSPPHTGGRNYEQYF

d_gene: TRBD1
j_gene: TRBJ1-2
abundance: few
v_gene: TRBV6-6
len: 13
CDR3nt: TGTGCCAGCAGTTCGACCGGGACAGTCGGCTACACCTTC
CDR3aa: CASSSTGTVGYTF

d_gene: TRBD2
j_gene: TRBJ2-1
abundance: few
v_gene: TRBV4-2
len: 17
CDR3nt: TGTGCCAGCAGCCAAGATAGGAGGGGACTAGCGAGAAATGAGCAGTTCTTC
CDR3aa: CASSQDRRGLARNEQFF

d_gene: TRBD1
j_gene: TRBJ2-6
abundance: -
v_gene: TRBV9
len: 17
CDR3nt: TGTGCCAGCAGCGTAGACCCACAGGGGGCTGGGGCCAACGTCCTGACTTTC
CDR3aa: CASSVDPQGAGANVLTF

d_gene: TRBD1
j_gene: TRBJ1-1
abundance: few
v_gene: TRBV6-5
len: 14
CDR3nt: TGTGCCAGCAGTCCGACAGGGATGAACACTGAAGCTTTCTTT
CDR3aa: CASSPTGMNTEAFF

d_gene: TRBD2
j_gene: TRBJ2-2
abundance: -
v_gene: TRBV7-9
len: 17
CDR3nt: TGTGCCAGCAGCACAGGGGCTAGCGGGGGGGCCTACGAGGAGCTGTTTTTT
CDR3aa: CASSTGASGGAYEELFF

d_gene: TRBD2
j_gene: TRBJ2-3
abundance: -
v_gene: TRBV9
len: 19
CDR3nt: TGTGCCAGCAGCGCCTACCGGCTTAGCGGGGGAGCTCACACAGATACGCAGTATTTT
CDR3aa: CASSAYRLSGGAHTDTQYF

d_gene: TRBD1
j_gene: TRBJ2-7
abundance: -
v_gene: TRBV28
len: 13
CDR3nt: TGTGCCAGCAGTCTCCGACAGGGGAACGAGCAGTACTTC
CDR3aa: CASSLRQGNEQYF

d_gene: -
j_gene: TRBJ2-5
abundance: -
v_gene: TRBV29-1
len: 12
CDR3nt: TGCAGCGTTGAACGGGAAGGGGGGACCCAGTACTTC
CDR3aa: CSVEREGGTQYF

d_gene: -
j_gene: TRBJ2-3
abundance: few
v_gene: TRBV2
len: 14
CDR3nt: TGTGCCAGCAACCGACAGACCAGCACAGATACGCAGTATTTT
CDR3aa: CASNRQTSTDTQYF

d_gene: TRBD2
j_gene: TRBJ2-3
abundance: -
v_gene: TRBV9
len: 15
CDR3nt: TGTGCCAGCAGCGTGCCAGCGGGGGCGACAGATACGCAGTATTTT
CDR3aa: CASSVPAGATDTQYF

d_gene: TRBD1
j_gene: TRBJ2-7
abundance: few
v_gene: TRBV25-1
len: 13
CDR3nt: TGTGCCAGCAGTGCCCAGGGGGCGGTCGAGCAGTACTTC
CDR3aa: CASSAQGAVEQYF

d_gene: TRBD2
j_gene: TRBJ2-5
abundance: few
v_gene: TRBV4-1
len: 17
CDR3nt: TGCGCCAGCAGCCAAGATACGGCGGGAGGTACCCAAGAGACCCAGTACTTC
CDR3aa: CASSQDTAGGTQETQYF

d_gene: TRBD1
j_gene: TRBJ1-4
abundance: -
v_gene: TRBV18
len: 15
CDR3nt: TGTGCCAGCTCGCTCTTTGGGACAGATAATGAAAAACTGTTTTTT
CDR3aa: CASSLFGTDNEKLFF

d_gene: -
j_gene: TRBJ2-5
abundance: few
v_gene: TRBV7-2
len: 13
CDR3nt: TGTGCCAGCAGCTTAGACAGACAAGAGACCCAGTACTTC
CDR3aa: CASSLDRQETQYF

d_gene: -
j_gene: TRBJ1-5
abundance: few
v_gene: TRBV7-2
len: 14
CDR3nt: TGTGCCAGCAGCTTGACCGGGAGCAATCAGCCCCAGCATTTT
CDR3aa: CASSLTGSNQPQHF

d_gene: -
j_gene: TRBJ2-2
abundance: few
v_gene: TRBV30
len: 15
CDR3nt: TGTGCCTGGAGTGTACGACAGATCCAGACCGGGGAGCTGTTTTTT
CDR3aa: CAWSVRQIQTGELFF

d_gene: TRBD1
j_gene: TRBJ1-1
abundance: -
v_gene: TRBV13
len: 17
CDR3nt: TGTGCCAGCAGCCCCAGGCGGGACAGGGGAAGAGAGACTGAAGCTTTCTTT
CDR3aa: CASSPRRDRGRETEAFF

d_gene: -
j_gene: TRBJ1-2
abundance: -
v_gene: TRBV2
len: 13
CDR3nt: TGTGCCAGCAGTGAGCTAGGCAGCTATGGCTACACCTTC
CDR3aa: CASSELGSYGYTF

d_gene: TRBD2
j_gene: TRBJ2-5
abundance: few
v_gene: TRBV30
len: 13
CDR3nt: TGTGCCTGGAGTGTAAGCGGGGCGGAGACCCAGTACTTC
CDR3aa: CAWSVSGAETQYF

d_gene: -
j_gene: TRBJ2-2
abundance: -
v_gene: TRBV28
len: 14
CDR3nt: TGTGCCAGTGTGGGTTGGGGGACTACCGGGGAGCTGTTTTTT
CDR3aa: CASVGWGTTGELFF

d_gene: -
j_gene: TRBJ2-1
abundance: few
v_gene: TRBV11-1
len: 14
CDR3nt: TGTGCCAGCAGCTTAGGACGGAGCTACAATGAGCAGTTCTTC
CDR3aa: CASSLGRSYNEQFF

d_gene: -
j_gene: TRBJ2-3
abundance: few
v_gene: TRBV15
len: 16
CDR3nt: TGTGCCACCAGCAGAGATGGGGCTTCCCGTGTAGATACGCAGTATTTT
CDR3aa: CATSRDGASRVDTQYF

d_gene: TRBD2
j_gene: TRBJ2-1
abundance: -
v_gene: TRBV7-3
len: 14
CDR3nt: TGTGCCAGCAGCCCGACTAGCGGGAGGCGTGAGCAGTTCTTC
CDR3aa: CASSPTSGRREQFF

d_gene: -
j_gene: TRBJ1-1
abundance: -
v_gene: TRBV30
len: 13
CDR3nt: TGTGCCTGGAGTGTACTTCGGGGCACTGAAGCTTTCTTT
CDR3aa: CAWSVLRGTEAFF

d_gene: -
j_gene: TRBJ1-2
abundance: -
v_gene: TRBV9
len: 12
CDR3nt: TGTGCCAGCAGCGCCCGAGAGGCGGGCTACACCTTC
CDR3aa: CASSAREAGYTF

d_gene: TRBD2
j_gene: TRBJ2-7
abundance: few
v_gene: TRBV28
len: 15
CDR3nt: TGTGCCAGCAGTTCCCCCTGGCGGGGGGCCTACGAGCAGTACTTC
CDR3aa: CASSSPWRGAYEQYF